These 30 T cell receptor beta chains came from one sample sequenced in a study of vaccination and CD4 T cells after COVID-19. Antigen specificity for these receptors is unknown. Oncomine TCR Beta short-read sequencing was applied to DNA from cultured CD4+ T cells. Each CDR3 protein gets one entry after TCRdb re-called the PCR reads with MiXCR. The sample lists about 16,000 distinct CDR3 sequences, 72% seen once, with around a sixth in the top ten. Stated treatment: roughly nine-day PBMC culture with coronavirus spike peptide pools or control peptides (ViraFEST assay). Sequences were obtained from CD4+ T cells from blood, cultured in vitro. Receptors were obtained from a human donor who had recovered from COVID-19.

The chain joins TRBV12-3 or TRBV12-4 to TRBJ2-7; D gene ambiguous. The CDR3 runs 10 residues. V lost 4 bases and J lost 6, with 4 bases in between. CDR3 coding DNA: TGTGCCAGCAGTTCTGGCGAGCAGTACTTC. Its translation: CASSSGEQYF.

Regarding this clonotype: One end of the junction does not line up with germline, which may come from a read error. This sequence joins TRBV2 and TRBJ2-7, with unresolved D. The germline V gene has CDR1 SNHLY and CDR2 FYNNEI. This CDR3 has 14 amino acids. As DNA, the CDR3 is TGTGCCAGCAGTCGAGTCCCCTCGGGCTACGCGCAGTACTTC. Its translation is CASSRVPSGYAQYF. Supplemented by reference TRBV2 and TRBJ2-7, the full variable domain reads EPEVTQTPSHQVTQMGQEVILRCVPISNHLYFYWYRQILGQKVEFLVSFYNNEISEKSEIFDDQFSVERPDGSNFTLKIRSTKLEDSAMYFCASSRVPSGYAQYFGPGTRLTVT.

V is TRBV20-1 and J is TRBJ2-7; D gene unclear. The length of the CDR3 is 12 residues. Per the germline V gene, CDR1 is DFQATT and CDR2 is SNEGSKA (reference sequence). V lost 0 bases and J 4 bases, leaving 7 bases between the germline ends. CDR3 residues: CSARDRYYEQYF. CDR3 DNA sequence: TGCAGTGCTAGAGATCGGTATTACGAGCAGTACTTC.

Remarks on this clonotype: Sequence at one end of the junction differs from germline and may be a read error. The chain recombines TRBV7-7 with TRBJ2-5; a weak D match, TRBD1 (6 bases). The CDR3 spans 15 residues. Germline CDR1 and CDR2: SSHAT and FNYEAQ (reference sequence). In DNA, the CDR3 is TGTGCTAGCAGCCCTACGACAGGTCGGGAAAAGACCCAGTACTTC. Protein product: CASSPTTGREKTQYF.

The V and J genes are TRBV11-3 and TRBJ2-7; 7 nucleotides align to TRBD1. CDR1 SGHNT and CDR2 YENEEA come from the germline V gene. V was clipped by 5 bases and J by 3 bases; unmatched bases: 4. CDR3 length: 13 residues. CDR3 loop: CASSQGDHYEQYF. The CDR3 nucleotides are TGTGCCAGCAGCCAGGGGGATCACTACGAGCAGTACTTC.

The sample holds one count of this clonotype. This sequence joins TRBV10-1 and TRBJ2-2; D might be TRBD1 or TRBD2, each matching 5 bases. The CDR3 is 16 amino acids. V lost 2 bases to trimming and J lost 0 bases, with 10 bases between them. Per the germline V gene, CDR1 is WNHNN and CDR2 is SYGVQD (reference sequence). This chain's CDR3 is CASSEGGGTNTGELFF. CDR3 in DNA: TGCGCCAGCAGTGAGGGTGGGGGTACGAACACCGGGGAGCTGTTTTTT.

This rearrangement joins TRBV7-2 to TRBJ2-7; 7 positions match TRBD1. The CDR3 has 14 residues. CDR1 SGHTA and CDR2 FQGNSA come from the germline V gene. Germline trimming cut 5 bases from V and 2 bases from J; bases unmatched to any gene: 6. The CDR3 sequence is CASSGAGTAYEQYF. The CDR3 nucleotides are TGTGCCAGCAGCGGGGCCGGGACAGCCTACGAGCAGTACTTC.

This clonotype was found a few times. CDR3 region: CASSRTAGGAFF. For the CDR3, the DNA is TGTGCCAGCAGCCGAACCGCAGGGGGAGCTTTCTTT. V is TRBV6-1 and J is TRBJ1-1, with 7 positions matching TRBD1. After removal of 6 bases from V and 10 bases from J, the junction contained 8 bases not matched to a gene. Germline CDR1 is MNHNS and CDR2 is SASEGT. This CDR3 contains 12 residues.

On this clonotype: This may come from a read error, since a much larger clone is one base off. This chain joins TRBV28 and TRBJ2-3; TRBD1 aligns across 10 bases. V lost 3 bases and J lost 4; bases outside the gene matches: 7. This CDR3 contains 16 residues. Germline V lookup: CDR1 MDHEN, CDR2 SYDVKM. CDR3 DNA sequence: TGTGCCAGCAGTTTTTACGGACAGGGGGTTTCAGATACGCAGTATTTT. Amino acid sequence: CASSFYGQGVSDTQYF.

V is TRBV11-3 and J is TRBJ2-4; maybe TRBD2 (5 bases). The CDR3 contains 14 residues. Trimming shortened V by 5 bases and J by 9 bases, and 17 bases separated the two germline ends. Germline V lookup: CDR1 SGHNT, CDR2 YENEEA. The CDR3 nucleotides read TGTGCCAGCAGCCCGGGCAGCGGTGAGGGCATTCAGTACTTC. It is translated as CASSPGSGEGIQYF.

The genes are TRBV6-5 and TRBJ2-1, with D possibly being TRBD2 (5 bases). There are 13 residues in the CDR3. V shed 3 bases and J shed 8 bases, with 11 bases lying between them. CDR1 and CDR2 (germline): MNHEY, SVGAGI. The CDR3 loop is CASSYAMRDEQFF. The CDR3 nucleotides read TGTGCCAGCAGTTATGCGATGAGGGATGAGCAGTTCTTC.

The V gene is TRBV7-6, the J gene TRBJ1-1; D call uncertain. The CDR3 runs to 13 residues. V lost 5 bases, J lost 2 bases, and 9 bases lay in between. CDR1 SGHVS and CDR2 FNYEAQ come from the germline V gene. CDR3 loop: CASSERPNTEAFF. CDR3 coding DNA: TGTGCCAGCAGCGAACGTCCAAACACTGAAGCTTTCTTT.

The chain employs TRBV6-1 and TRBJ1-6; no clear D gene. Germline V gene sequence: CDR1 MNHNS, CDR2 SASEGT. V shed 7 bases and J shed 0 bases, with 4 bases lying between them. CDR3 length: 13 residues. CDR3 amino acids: CASMRSYNSPLHF. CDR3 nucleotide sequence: TGTGCCAGCATGCGCTCCTATAATTCACCCCTCCACTTT.

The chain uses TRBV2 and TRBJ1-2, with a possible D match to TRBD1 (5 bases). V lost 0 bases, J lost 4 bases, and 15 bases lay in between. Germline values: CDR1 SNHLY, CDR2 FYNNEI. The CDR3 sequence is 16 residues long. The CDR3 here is CASSEALVGPSYGYTF. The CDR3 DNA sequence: TGTGCCAGCAGTGAAGCGCTTGTGGGGCCGAGCTATGGCTACACCTTC.

CDR3 in DNA: TGTGCCACCAGGGGGGCCGACAACTATGGCTACACCTTC. Translation gives CATRGADNYGYTF. The chain couples TRBV24-1 to TRBJ1-2, with a weak D call TRBD1 (6 bases). Germline V gene data show CDR1 as KGHDR and CDR2 as SFDVKD. The CDR3 is 13 residues long. Trimming left V 7 bases short and J 2 bases short, with 10 bases between.

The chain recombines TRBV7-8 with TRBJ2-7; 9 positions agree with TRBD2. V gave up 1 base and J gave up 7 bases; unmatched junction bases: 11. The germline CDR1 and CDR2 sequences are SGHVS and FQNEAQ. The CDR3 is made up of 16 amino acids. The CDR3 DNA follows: TGTGCCAGCAGCTTAGGGGGATTAGCGGGAGTTAGTGAGCAGTACTTC. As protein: CASSLGGLAGVSEQYF.

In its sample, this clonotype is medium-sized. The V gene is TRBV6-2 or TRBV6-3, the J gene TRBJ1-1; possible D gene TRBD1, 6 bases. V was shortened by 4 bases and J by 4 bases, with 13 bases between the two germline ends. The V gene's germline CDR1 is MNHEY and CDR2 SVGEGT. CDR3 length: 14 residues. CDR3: CASSLQGGLTEAFF. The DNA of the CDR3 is TGTGCCAGCAGTTTACAGGGAGGGCTCACTGAAGCTTTCTTT.

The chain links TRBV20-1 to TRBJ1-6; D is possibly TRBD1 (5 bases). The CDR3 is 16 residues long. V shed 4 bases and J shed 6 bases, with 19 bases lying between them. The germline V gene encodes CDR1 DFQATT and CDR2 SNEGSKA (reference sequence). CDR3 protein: CSATHITGLINSPLHF. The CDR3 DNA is TGCAGTGCTACACACATAACGGGACTGATTAATTCACCCCTCCACTTT.

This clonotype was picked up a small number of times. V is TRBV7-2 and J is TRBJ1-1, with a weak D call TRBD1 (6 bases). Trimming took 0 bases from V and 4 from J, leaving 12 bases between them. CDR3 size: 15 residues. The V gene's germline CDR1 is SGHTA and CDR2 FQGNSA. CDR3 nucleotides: TGTGCCAGCAGCTTAGCCACTACAGGGACCACTGAAGCTTTCTTT. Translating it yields CASSLATTGTTEAFF.

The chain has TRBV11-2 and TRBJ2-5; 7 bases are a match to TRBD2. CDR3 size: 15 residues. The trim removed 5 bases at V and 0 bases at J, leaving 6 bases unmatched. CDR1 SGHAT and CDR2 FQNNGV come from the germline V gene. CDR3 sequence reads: CASSRELAYQETQYF. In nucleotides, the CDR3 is TGTGCCAGCAGCCGCGAACTAGCGTACCAAGAGACCCAGTACTTC.

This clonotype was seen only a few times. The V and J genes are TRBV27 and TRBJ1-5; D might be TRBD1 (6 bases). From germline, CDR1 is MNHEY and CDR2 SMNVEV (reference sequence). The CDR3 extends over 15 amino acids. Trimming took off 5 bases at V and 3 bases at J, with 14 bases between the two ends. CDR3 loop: CASSLGGAFNQPQHF. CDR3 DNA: TGTGCCAGCAGTCTCGGGGGGGCTTTCAATCAGCCCCAGCATTTT.

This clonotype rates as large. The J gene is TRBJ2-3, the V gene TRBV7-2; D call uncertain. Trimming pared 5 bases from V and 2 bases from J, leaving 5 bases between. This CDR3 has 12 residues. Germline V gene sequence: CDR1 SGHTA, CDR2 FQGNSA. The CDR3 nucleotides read TGTGCCAGCAGCCCTTACACAGATACGCAGTATTTT. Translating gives CASSPYTDTQYF.

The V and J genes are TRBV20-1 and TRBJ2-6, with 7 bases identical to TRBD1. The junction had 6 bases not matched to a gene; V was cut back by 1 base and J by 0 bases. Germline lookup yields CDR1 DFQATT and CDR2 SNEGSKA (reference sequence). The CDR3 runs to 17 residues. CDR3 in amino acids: CSARGQGPLSGANVLTF. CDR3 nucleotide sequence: TGCAGTGCTAGAGGACAGGGACCACTCTCTGGGGCCAACGTCCTGACTTTC.

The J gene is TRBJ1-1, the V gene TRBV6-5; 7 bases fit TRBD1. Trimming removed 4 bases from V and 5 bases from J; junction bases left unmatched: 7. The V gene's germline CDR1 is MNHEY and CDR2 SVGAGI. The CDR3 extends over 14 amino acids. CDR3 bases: TGTGCCAGCAGTTTTGGGGCAGGGGGAACTGAAGCTTTCTTT. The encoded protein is CASSFGAGGTEAFF.

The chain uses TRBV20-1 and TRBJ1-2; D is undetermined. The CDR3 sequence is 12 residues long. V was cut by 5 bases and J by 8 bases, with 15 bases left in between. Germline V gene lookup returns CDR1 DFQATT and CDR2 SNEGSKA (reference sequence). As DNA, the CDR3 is TGCAGTGCTGGTGGGTCGTCGGGAGGCTACACCTTC. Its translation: CSAGGSSGGYTF.

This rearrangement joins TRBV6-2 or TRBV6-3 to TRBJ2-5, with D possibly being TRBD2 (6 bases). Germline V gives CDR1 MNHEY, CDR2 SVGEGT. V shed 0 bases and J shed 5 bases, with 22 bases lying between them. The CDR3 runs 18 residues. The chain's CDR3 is CASSYSNWSGLRRETQYF. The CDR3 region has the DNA TGTGCCAGCAGTTACTCGAATTGGAGCGGGCTTAGACGGGAGACCCAGTACTTC.

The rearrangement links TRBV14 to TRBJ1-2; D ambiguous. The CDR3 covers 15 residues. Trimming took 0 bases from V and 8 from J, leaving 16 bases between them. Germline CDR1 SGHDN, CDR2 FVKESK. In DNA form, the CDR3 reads TGTGCCAGCAGCCAAGACCCGAACCCGAGTCGGGGCTACACCTTC. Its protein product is CASSQDPNPSRGYTF.

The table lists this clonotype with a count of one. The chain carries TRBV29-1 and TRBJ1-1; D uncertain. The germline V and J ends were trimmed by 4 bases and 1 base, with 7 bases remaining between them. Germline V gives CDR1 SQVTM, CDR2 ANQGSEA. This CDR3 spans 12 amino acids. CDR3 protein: CSVGGGNTEAFF. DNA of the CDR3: TGCAGCGTTGGGGGAGGGAACACTGAAGCTTTCTTT. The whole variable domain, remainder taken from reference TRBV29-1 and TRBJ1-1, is SAVISQKPSRDICQRGTSLTIQCQVDSQVTMMFWYRQQPGQSLTLIATANQGSEATYESGFVIDKFPISRPNLTFSTLTVSNMSPEDSSIYLCSVGGGNTEAFFGQGTRLTVV.

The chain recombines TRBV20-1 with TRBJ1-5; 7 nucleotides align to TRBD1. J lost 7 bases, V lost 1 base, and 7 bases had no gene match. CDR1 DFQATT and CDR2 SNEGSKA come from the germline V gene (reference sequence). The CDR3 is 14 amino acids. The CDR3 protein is CSARADRVGQPQHF. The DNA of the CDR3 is TGCAGTGCTAGAGCCGACAGGGTAGGCCAGCCCCAGCATTTT.

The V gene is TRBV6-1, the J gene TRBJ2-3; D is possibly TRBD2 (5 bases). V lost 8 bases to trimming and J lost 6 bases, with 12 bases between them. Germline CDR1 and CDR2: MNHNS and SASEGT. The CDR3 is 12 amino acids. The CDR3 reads CASVGPGDTQYF. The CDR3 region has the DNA TGTGCCAGCGTCGGTCCGGGGGATACGCAGTATTTT.